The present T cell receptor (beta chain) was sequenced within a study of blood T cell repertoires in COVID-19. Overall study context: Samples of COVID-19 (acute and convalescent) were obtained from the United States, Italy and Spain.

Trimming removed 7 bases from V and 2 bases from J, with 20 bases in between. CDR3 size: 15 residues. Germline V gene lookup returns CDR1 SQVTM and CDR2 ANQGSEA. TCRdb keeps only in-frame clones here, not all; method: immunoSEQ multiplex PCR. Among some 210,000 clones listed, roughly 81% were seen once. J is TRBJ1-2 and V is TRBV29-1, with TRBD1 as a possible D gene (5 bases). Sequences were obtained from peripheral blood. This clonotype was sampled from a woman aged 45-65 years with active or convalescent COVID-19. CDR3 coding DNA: TGCAGCGCCCGAGGTGGGGCTATAAGGAACTATGGCTACACCTTC. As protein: CSARGGAIRNYGYTF.